This T cell receptor beta chain was sequenced during a study of blood T cell repertoires in COVID-19 (dated by TCRdb to about 2020). The study in broad terms: Samples covering the acute and convalescent phases of COVID-19 were provided by collaborators in the United States, Italy and Spain. The prospective study material was composed of cDNA or gDNA derived from T cells, B-cell-depleted T cells, or PBMCs. Subjects who had been exposed to COVID-19, were actively infected with it, or had recovered from it provided the deeply sampled blood TCRbeta repertoires that made up the dataset. The repertoires were released in a freely available public database intended as a resource for research on the immune response to SARS-CoV-2. The samples were drawn from two sources: the first 160 participants of the ongoing ImmuneRACE study, and 1,254 subjects contributed by 6 global collaborators. A de-identified subject ID, COVID-19 status, age in years and sex were almost always included in the sample metadata. Where available, HLA class I and class II types were obtained from metadata supplied by the sample provider rather than from assay-based typing.

Unmatched junction bases come to 9, with V trimmed by 6 bases and J by 4 bases. The CDR3 runs 14 residues from the cysteine to the phenylalanine. Only CDR3 DNA is held: 42 bases, read in frame from base 1. CDR1 and CDR2 (KGHSH, LQKENI) derive from the germline V gene. Participants in the prospective study were aged roughly 18 to 89 years, lived in more than 20 United States geographic areas, and enrolled through a virtual design. Cohort assignment in the prospective study relied on participant-reported clinical history from a screening survey and a study questionnaire. In the prospective study, whole blood, serum and a nasopharyngeal or oropharyngeal swab were collected from each participant by mobile phlebotomists. Additional blood draws and questionnaires over an approximately two-month period could optionally be provided by prospective study participants. Before DNA extraction, prospective study blood samples were shipped either frozen or at room temperature.

TCRbeta CDR3 regions were amplified from genomic DNA using the immunoSEQ Assay, a bias-controlled multiplex PCR. Per the source publication's procedure: Nucleated cell counts per sample were estimated from amplification of reference gene primers within the assay. To quantify the absolute abundance of each unique TCRbeta CDR3 rearrangement, sequence reads were collapsed and filtered. For each sample, productive Simpson clonality was calculated as the square root of Simpson's diversity index across productive rearrangements. This is the immuneACCESS table as TCRdb keeps it, with only in-frame sequences that have V and J called. A part of the clones is gone; compared with another copy, unresolved V genes explain less than half, and the rest is unexplained. V, J and clone size are those of that table, while D and trimming were read from the DNA. The sample contains approximately 160,000 clones, over 70% of them found a single time. The ten largest make up approximately 4% of the sample.

Concerning this clone itself: The clone's antigen remains unknown. Base-call qualities are not available, and no considerably larger clone is one nucleotide away.

The research as a whole found: How much clinical and demographic metadata was included differed by source and by participant, and the metadata was provided uncurated.

The receptor's source is a woman aged 45-65 years in a cohort exposed to, infected with or recovered from COVID-19 (not recorded which). Source material: PBMCs or T cells enriched from blood (not recorded which). The chain is encoded by TRBV18 joined to TRBJ2-7, and 7 junction bases match TRBD1. CDR3 region: CASSAGRGHYEQYF. The nucleotide sequence reads as follows: TGTGCCAGCTCCGCCGGTAGGGGGCATTACGAGCAGTACTTC.